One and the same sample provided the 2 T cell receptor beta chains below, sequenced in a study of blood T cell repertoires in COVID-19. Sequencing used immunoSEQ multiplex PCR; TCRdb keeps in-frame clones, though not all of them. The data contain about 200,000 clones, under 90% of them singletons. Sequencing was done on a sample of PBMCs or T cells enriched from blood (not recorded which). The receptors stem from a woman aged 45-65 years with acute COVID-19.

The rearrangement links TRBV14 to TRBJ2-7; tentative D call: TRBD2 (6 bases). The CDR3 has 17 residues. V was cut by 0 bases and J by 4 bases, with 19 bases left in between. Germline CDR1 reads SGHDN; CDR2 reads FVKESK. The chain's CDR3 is CASSQDPPGRWPYEQYF. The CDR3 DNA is TGTGCCAGCAGCCAAGATCCCCCGGGGAGGTGGCCGTACGAGCAGTACTTC. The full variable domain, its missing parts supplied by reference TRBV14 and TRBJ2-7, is EAGVTQFPSHSVIEKGQTVTLRCDPISGHDNLYWYRRVMGKEIKFLLHFVKESKQDESGMPNNRFLAERTGGTYSTLKVQPAELEDSGVYFCASSQDPPGRWPYEQYFGPGTRLTVT.

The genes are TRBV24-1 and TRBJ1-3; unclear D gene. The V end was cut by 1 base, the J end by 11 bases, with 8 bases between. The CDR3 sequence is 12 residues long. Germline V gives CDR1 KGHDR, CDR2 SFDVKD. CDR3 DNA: TGTGCCACCAGTGATTTTGTCGGGGCCATATATTTT. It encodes CATSDFVGAIYF.